The 25 T cell receptor beta chains listed next were all sequenced from one sample in a study of shared clonotypes between healthy human individuals. Cells designated naive CD8 were CD45RO-negative and were positively selected for CCR7, with terminally differentiated effector memory CD45RA+ cells excluded. The table came from immunoSEQ multiplex PCR; TCRdb's copy has only in-frame clones and leaves some out. The sample includes around 2.1 million clones, roughly 91% of them seen just once. The specimen sequenced was naive CD8+ T cells from PBMCs. Receptors were obtained from a man aged 18 to 29 in good health. Some clones in this sample may be carry-over from other donors' samples.

V gene TRBV28 combines with J gene TRBJ1-5, with D perhaps TRBD1 (6 bases). With 1 base removed from V and 2 bases from J, the gap between germline ends came to 12 bases. Germline loops: CDR1 MDHEN, CDR2 SYDVKM. This CDR3 spans 16 amino acids. In nucleotides, the CDR3 is TGTGCCAGCAGTTTATACAGGGAGTTTGGCAATCAGCCCCAGCATTTT. Residues: CASSLYREFGNQPQHF. The variable domain in full, completed from reference TRBV28 and TRBJ1-5, reads DVKVTQSSRYLVKRTGEKVFLECVQDMDHENMFWYRQDPGLGLRLIYFSYDVKMKEKGDIPEGYSVSREKKERFSLILESASTNQTSMYLCASSLYREFGNQPQHFGDGTRLSIL.

The chain recombines TRBV7-2 with TRBJ2-7; 10 positions match TRBD2. Losses at the gene ends were 5 bases for V and 1 base for J; bases not matched to a gene: 5. The CDR3 loop spans 15 amino acids. In germline, CDR1 is SGHTA, CDR2 FQGNSA. The CDR3 nucleotides are TGTGCCAGCAGCGAGATAGCGGGAGGTTCCTACGAGCAGTACTTC. Its protein is CASSEIAGGSYEQYF.

The genes are TRBV9 and TRBJ2-5; 7 positions match TRBD1. Germline V CDR1 and CDR2: SGDLS, YYNGEE. This CDR3 spans 15 amino acids. The V and J ends lost 4 bases and 5 bases, in that order; junction bases with no gene match: 11. The CDR3 DNA follows: TGTGCCAGCAGCCCATACGAGGGGGCAGGGGAGACCCAGTACTTC. As protein: CASSPYEGAGETQYF. The full variable domain, rest sourced from reference TRBV9 and TRBJ2-5, is DSGVTQTPKHLITATGQRVTLRCSPRSGDLSVYWYQQSLDQGLQFLIQYYNGEERAKGNILERFSAQQFPDLHSELNLSSLELGDSALYFCASSPYEGAGETQYFGPGTRLLVL.

The chain links TRBV19 to TRBJ2-1; a weak D match, TRBD2 (6 bases). V was trimmed by 7 bases and J by 4 bases, leaving 17 bases between them. The CDR3 is 15 residues long. Germline values: CDR1 LNHDA, CDR2 SQIVND (reference sequence). The CDR3 DNA sequence: TGTGCCAGTATGGAGACTGTTGGAGGGTACAATGAGCAGTTCTTC. Amino acid sequence: CASMETVGGYNEQFF. The variable domain in full, with the rest retrieved from reference TRBV19 and TRBJ2-1, is DGGITQSPKYLFRKEGQNVTLSCEQNLNHDAMYWYRQDPGQGLRLIYYSQIVNDFQKGDIAEGYSVSREKKESFPLTVTSAQKNPTAFYLCASMETVGGYNEQFFGPGTRLTVL.

The chain has TRBV7-8 and TRBJ2-3, with unresolved D. CDR1 and CDR2 from the germline V gene are SGHVS and FQNEAQ. The CDR3 has 10 amino acids. V lost 4 bases and J 9 bases, leaving 5 bases between the germline ends. The chain's CDR3 is CASSSGTQYF. CDR3 in DNA: TGTGCCAGCAGCTCGGGCACGCAGTATTTT.

The rearrangement uses TRBV28 and TRBJ2-1; the D gene is possibly TRBD1 (6 bases). The germline gives CDR1 MDHEN, CDR2 SYDVKM. This CDR3 has 14 amino acids. Trimming cost V 1 base and J 10 bases, with 14 bases left between them. The CDR3 protein is CASSLFHDRPEQFF. The CDR3 bases are TGTGCCAGCAGTTTATTTCATGACAGGCCCGAGCAGTTCTTC.

Only one count was recorded for this clone. This chain connects TRBV11-2 to TRBJ2-1; D gene unclear. V shed 4 bases and J shed 5 bases, with 9 bases lying between them. The CDR3 has 13 residues. Germline V gene lookup returns CDR1 SGHAT and CDR2 FQNNGV. CDR3 amino acids: CASSSDVNNEQFF. The CDR3 DNA is TGTGCCAGCAGCTCAGACGTGAACAATGAGCAGTTCTTC.

Remarks on this clone: Other DNA sequences in the sample encode the same CDR3. V gene TRBV7-9 combines with J gene TRBJ2-7; 11 bases align to TRBD2. Per the germline V gene, CDR1 is SEHNR and CDR2 is FQNEAQ (reference sequence). The CDR3 is 15 amino acids. V lost 5 bases, J lost 4 bases, and 7 bases stayed unmatched. The CDR3 DNA sequence: TGTGCCAGCAGCCTGCGACTAGCGGGAACGTACGAGCAGTACTTC. Its protein is CASSLRLAGTYEQYF.

The rearrangement uses TRBV14 and TRBJ2-3, with D tentatively TRBD2 (6 bases). Trimming took 4 bases from V and 4 from J, leaving 12 bases between them. The CDR3 spans 14 residues. Germline CDR1 SGHDN, CDR2 FVKESK. CDR3 DNA: TGTGCCAGCAGCCCAACTAGCTGGGCAGATACGCAGTATTTT. Translation: CASSPTSWADTQYF.

The chain joins TRBV13 to TRBJ2-1; TRBD1 matches 9 bases. Trimming took 3 bases from V and 3 from J; bases not matched to a gene: 0. CDR3 length: 14 residues. In germline, CDR1 is PRHDT, CDR2 FYEKMQ (reference sequence). CDR3 DNA sequence: TGTGCCAGCAGCTTGGGACAGGGCTACAATGAGCAGTTCTTC. As protein: CASSLGQGYNEQFF.

The table lists this clone with a few counts. One end of the junction is discordant with germline, which a read error may explain. The chain couples TRBV7-9 to TRBJ1-3; D ambiguous. Germline CDR1 SEHNR, CDR2 FQNEAQ (reference sequence). This CDR3 is 11 amino acids long. The CDR3 coding sequence is TGTGCCAGCAGCTTAGAATTGGGGAAGGTTTTT. This translates into CASSLELGKVF.

V gene TRBV4-2 combines with J gene TRBJ1-5; the D gene is possibly TRBD1 (6 bases). V was shortened by 1 base and J by 7 bases, with 20 bases between the two germline ends. The length of the CDR3 is 17 residues. The germline V gene has CDR1 LGHNA and CDR2 YNFKEQ. The CDR3 spells CASSQARLDRREQPQHF. In DNA form, the CDR3 reads TGTGCCAGCAGCCAAGCGCGTCTGGACAGAAGGGAACAGCCCCAGCATTTT.

The V call is TRBV27, the J call TRBJ2-7; D gene ambiguous. Between the trimmed V and J ends, which lost 5 bases and 4 bases, there was a span of 18 bases. The CDR3 length is 15 residues. Germline V gene sequence: CDR1 MNHEY, CDR2 SMNVEV (reference sequence). CDR3 in DNA: TGTGCCAGCAGTCGGATTCCGGCTCTTGGTTACGAGCAGTACTTC. Its protein is CASSRIPALGYEQYF.

The J gene is TRBJ2-1, the V gene TRBV5-1; TRBD2 agrees at 8 bases. CDR1 and CDR2 from the germline V gene are SGHRS and YFSETQ. J gave up 5 bases and V 2 bases, and 12 bases lay outside the gene matches. CDR3 length: 17 residues. CDR3 loop: CASSFSSTSATNNEQFF. The CDR3 region has the DNA TGCGCCAGCAGCTTCTCATCGACTAGCGCAACTAACAATGAGCAGTTCTTC. Filled out from reference TRBV5-1 and TRBJ2-1, the complete variable domain reads KAGVTQTPRYLIKTRGQQVTLSCSPISGHRSVSWYQQTPGQGLQFLFEYFSETQRNKGNFPGRFSGRQFSNSRSEMNVSTLELGDSALYLCASSFSSTSATNNEQFFGPGTRLTVL.

The rearrangement uses TRBV5-6 and TRBJ1-1; D ambiguous. The germline V gene encodes CDR1 SGHDT and CDR2 YYEEEE. The CDR3 runs to 11 residues. Trimming took 4 bases from V and 7 from J, leaving 8 bases between them. The CDR3 loop reads CASSVHDEAFF. CDR3 nucleotides: TGTGCCAGCAGCGTGCACGATGAAGCTTTCTTT.

V and J are TRBV7-2 and TRBJ1-2, with D perhaps matching TRBD1 (5 bases). The germline V gene encodes CDR1 SGHTA and CDR2 FQGNSA. This CDR3 comprises 15 residues. The V end lost 5 bases, the J end lost 7 bases, and 20 bases lay between the germline ends. CDR3 residues: CASSDNRFSGGGYTF. The CDR3 DNA sequence: TGTGCCAGCAGCGATAACCGCTTCTCGGGGGGTGGCTACACCTTC. The variable domain in full, with the rest retrieved from reference TRBV7-2 and TRBJ1-2, is GAGVSQSPSNKVTEKGKDVELRCDPISGHTALYWYRQSLGQGLEFLIYFQGNSAPDKSGLPSDRFSAERTGGSVSTLTIQRTQQEDSAVYLCASSDNRFSGGGYTFGSGTRLTVV.

J is TRBJ1-2 and V is TRBV14, with D unclear. CDR1 and CDR2 (germline): SGHDN, FVKESK. Between the trimmed V and J ends, which lost 3 bases and 4 bases, there was a span of 9 bases. This CDR3 comprises 13 residues. The CDR3 is CASSHWISYGYTF. CDR3 sequence (DNA): TGTGCCAGCAGCCATTGGATATCCTATGGCTACACCTTC.

This chain's CDR3 is CASSSYSSGTGEQYF. For the CDR3, the DNA is TGTGCCAGCAGCTCTTATTCTAGCGGGACTGGGGAGCAGTACTTC. The chain recombines TRBV7-2 with TRBJ2-7; TRBD2 agrees at 9 bases. Germline CDR1 reads SGHTA; CDR2 reads FQGNSA. The CDR3 totals 15 residues. V lost 4 bases to trimming and J lost 7 bases; unmatched junction nucleotides: 11.

J is TRBJ2-2 and V is TRBV14, with D tentatively TRBD1 (6 bases). CDR3 length: 15 amino acids. CDR1 is SGHDN, CDR2 FVKESK, per germline. V was cut by 4 bases and J by 4 bases, with 13 bases left in between. The CDR3 spells CASSRDNRVTGELFF. The CDR3 coding sequence is TGTGCCAGCAGCCGAGACAACAGGGTCACCGGGGAGCTGTTTTTT.

This chain uses TRBV28 with TRBJ2-5; 11 positions match TRBD1. The trim removed 4 bases at V and 6 bases at J, leaving 7 bases unmatched. Per the germline V gene, CDR1 is MDHEN and CDR2 is SYDVKM. This CDR3 spans 15 amino acids. CDR3 DNA: TGTGCCAGCAGTTCACCGGGACAGGGGGAAAAGACCCAGTACTTC. This gives the protein CASSSPGQGEKTQYF.

Concerning this clone: The same CDR3 is also encoded by other DNA sequences in this sample. This chain connects TRBV29-1 to TRBJ2-3; the D is unclear. The germline V gene encodes CDR1 SQVTM and CDR2 ANQGSEA. V lost 5 bases and J lost 0, with 0 bases in between. The length of the CDR3 is 10 residues. The CDR3 coding sequence is TGCAGCGTTAGCACAGATACGCAGTATTTT. Translation: CSVSTDTQYF.

This chain links TRBV6-1 with TRBJ2-3; 12 bases align to TRBD2. The germline V gene has CDR1 MNHNS and CDR2 SASEGT. Trimming removed 4 bases from V and 5 bases from J; junction bases left unmatched: 10. The CDR3 consists of 17 residues. CDR3 DNA: TGTGCCAGCAGTGTCCTAGCGGGAGGGCCCTCAGGAGATACGCAGTATTTT. Translation gives CASSVLAGGPSGDTQYF.

The chain recombines TRBV5-8 with TRBJ2-3; 15 bases are a match to TRBD2. Germline CDR1 and CDR2: SGHTS and YDEGEE. V lost 3 bases, J lost 0 bases, and 5 bases stayed unmatched. CDR3 length: 18 residues. CDR3 region: CASSSGTSGRPSTDTQYF. The CDR3 DNA is TGTGCCAGCAGCTCCGGGACTAGCGGGAGGCCAAGCACAGATACGCAGTATTTT.

The chain couples TRBV5-1 to TRBJ1-3; D remains unclear. Trimming removed 4 bases from V and 2 bases from J, with 10 bases in between. The CDR3 is 14 residues long. From germline, CDR1 is SGHRS and CDR2 YFSETQ. The CDR3 region has the DNA TGCGCCAGCAGCGGGGAGACGCCTGGAAACACCATATATTTT. This codes for CASSGETPGNTIYF.

This chain connects TRBV7-6 to TRBJ2-7; weak D call: TRBD1 (6 bases). Germline V lookup: CDR1 SGHVS, CDR2 FNYEAQ. The CDR3 has 14 amino acids. The V end lost 0 bases, the J end lost 5 bases, and 11 bases lay between the germline ends. This chain's CDR3 is CASSLAYRVHEQYF. The CDR3 region has the DNA TGTGCCAGCAGCTTAGCGTACAGGGTCCACGAGCAGTACTTC.